What follows describes a single T cell receptor (beta chain). Its antigen is not known. This CDR3 has 15 residues. Trimming removed 4 bases at V and 7 bases at J, with 21 bases between. Germline V CDR1 and CDR2: SGHDT, YYEEEE. The sample is drawn from a study of OX40 agonist ivuxolimab in advanced cancers. On the study more broadly: Every 2 weeks, patients got intravenous ivuxolimab at one of six dose levels (0.01-10 mg/kg). Dose-escalation patients had hepatocellular carcinoma, melanoma, renal cell or head and neck cancer.

General observations from the study: On average, CD8+ T cells had more expanded clones than CD4+. Several nonresponders also turned out to have low normalized T-cell clonal expansion.

The protocol was immunoSEQ multiplex PCR, while the TCRdb copy is restricted to in-frame clones and leaves out a portion. This table has around 35,000 clones, around 86% appearing once. This TCR was recovered from an adult with an advanced solid tumor such as melanoma, head and neck, liver or kidney cancer. The chain is built from TRBV5-6 and TRBJ2-7; D is tentatively TRBD1 or TRBD2 (6 bases each). Source: CD4+ or CD8+ T cells sorted from blood, taken in a trial of the OX40 agonist ivuxolimab. CDR3 sequence (DNA): TGTGCCAGCAGCAGTTGGGTGCCGGGGGCAGGGGAGCAGTACTTC. It specifies CASSSWVPGAGEQYF.